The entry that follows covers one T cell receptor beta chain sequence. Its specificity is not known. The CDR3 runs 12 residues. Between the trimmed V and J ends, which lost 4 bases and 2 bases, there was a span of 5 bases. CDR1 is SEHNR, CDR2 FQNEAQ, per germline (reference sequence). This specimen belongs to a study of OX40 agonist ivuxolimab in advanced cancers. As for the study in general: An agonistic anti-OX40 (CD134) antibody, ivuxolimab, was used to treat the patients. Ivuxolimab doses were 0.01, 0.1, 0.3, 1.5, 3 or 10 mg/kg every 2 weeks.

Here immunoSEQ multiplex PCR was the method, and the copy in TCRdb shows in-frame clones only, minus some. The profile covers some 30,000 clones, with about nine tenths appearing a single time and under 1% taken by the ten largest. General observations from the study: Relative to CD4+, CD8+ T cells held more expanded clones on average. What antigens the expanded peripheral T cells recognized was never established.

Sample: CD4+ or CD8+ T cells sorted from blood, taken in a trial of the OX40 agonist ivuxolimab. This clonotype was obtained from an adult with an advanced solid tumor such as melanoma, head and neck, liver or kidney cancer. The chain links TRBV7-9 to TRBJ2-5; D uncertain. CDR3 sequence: CASSYSQETQYF. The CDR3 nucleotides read TGTGCCAGCAGCTATTCTCAAGAGACCCAGTACTTC.